The 24 T cell receptor beta chains listed next were all sequenced from one sample in a study of Graves' ophthalmopathy and Graves' hyperthyroidism. Amplification targeted the TCR beta CDR3 regions, with RNA transcripts as the source material. First-round RT-PCR employed HTBI primers, with a second-round multiplex PCR after it. MiXCR, run by TCRdb on the multiplex PCR reads, gives a single entry per CDR3 protein. The repertoire holds 300,000 to 500,000 distinct CDR3 sequences, with 15% to 19% as singletons. The specimen was peripheral blood. The receptors shown here come from a woman aged 18 to 35 with stable Graves' hyperthyroidism.

Concerning this clonotype: Mismatch with germline at one junction end may stem from a read error. The gene calls are TRBV7-8 and TRBJ1-6, with 9 bases fitting TRBD1. Germline V gene data show CDR1 as SGHVS and CDR2 as FQNEAQ. The CDR3 has 13 residues. The CDR3 here is CASRGQGNLPLHF. CDR3 DNA sequence: TGTGCCAGCAGGGGACAGGGAAATTTACCCCTCCACTTT.

This clonotype came up a few times. This chain links TRBV6-5 with TRBJ1-2; TRBD1 might be the D (5 bases). The V end lost 2 bases, the J end lost 3 bases, and 16 bases lay between the germline ends. CDR3 length: 16 amino acids. CDR1 MNHEY and CDR2 SVGAGI come from the germline V gene. The CDR3 protein is CASSYVRGELDYGYTF. Here the CDR3 DNA reads TGTGCCAGCAGTTACGTCCGGGGGGAGTTGGACTATGGCTACACCTTC.

The chain recombines TRBV5-1 with TRBJ2-5; 8 bases line up with TRBD1. V shed 3 bases, J shed 5 bases, and the junction held 12 bases outside the gene matches. Germline V gene data show CDR1 as SGHRS and CDR2 as YFSETQ. This CDR3 is 16 amino acids long. CDR3: CASSSPSGGFGETQYF. For the CDR3, the DNA is TGCGCCAGCAGCTCACCCTCAGGGGGCTTTGGGGAGACCCAGTACTTC.

In this sample, this clonotype turned up many times. V is TRBV11-2 and J is TRBJ1-1; D possibly corresponds to TRBD1 (6 bases). The CDR3 extends over 15 amino acids. The V end was cut by 5 bases, the J end by 6 bases, with 19 bases between. CDR1 and CDR2 (germline): SGHAT, FQNNGV. This CDR3 reads CASSRLINAGAEAFF. The DNA of the CDR3 is TGTGCCAGCAGCCGCCTTATTAACGCAGGGGCTGAAGCTTTCTTT.

This clonotype was counted ten times or more. The V and J genes are TRBV19 and TRBJ1-1; D is possibly TRBD1 (6 bases). CDR1 is LNHDA, CDR2 SQIVND, per germline (reference sequence). Trimming took off 6 bases at V and 5 bases at J, with 16 bases between the two ends. The length of the CDR3 is 14 residues. In nucleotides, the CDR3 is TGTGCCAGTAGCCGCGGACAGTTACCAACTGAAGCTTTCTTT. This gives the protein CASSRGQLPTEAFF.

This clonotype was detected many times. The chain combines TRBV7-9 with TRBJ2-5; 8 nucleotides agree with TRBD2. Unmatched junction bases numbered 6, after V lost 5 bases and J lost 4 bases. Per the germline V gene, CDR1 is SEHNR and CDR2 is FQNEAQ (reference sequence). CDR3 length equals 14 residues. The CDR3 bases are TGTGCCAGCAGCCCTCCGGGGGGGGCAGAGACCCAGTACTTC. Translating it yields CASSPPGGAETQYF.

This clonotype is a singleton in its sample. Being one base from a much bigger clone, this may be a read error. The chain carries TRBV5-1 and TRBJ2-6; the D call may be TRBD1 or TRBD2 (5 bases each). The length of the CDR3 is 16 residues. Germline values: CDR1 SGHRS, CDR2 YFSETQ. The DNA for the CDR3 is TGCGCCAGCAGCTTACTAGGGAGCTCTGGGGCCGACGTCCTGACTTTC. Translating gives CASSLLGSSGADVLTF.

This clonotype was recorded at least ten times. V and J are TRBV19 and TRBJ1-2; 8 positions agree with TRBD1. V was clipped by 4 bases and J by 3 bases; unmatched bases: 7. The CDR3 sequence is 15 residues long. Germline-derived CDR1 and CDR2 are LNHDA and SQIVND (reference sequence). In DNA form, the CDR3 reads TGTGCCAGTAGTAGATGGACAGGGAAGGACTATGGCTACACCTTC. Translation: CASSRWTGKDYGYTF.

This sequence joins TRBV12-3 or TRBV12-4 and TRBJ1-2, with D perhaps matching TRBD1 (6 bases). V was clipped by 0 bases and J by 8 bases, with 13 bases between them. The CDR3 loop spans 14 amino acids. The CDR3 spells CASSLAAQGGGYTF. CDR3 DNA sequence: TGTGCCAGCAGTTTAGCTGCACAGGGCGGCGGCTACACCTTC.

The table lists this clonotype with a few counts. V usage is TRBV19 and J usage is TRBJ1-1; D call uncertain. Trimming shortened V by 3 bases and J by 11 bases, and 13 bases separated the two germline ends. This CDR3 has 12 residues. Germline V CDR1 and CDR2: LNHDA, SQIVND (reference sequence). CDR3 residues: CASSIGGVEAFF. The CDR3 DNA follows: TGTGCCAGTAGTATTGGTGGGGTTGAGGCTTTCTTT.

This clonotype was seen repeatedly, ten times or more. The chain joins TRBV7-2 to TRBJ1-6; D is uncertain. From germline, CDR1 is SGHTA and CDR2 FQGNSA. The CDR3 loop spans 15 amino acids. The V gene lost 6 bases and the J gene lost 0 bases, with 9 bases spanning the gap. The CDR3 bases are TGTGCCAGCAGAAACAGCAGCTCCTATAATTCACCCCTCCACTTT. Translated, it gives CASRNSSSYNSPLHF.

This clonotype appeared many times. CDR3 nucleotide sequence: TGTGCCACCAGCAGAGATCGCATTACTCAAGAGACCCAGTACTTC. Its translation: CATSRDRITQETQYF. The V gene is TRBV15, the J gene TRBJ2-5; D is unclear. V dropped 0 bases and J dropped 2 bases, with 10 bases sitting between them. Germline CDR1 is LNHNV and CDR2 is YYDKDF (reference sequence). This CDR3 is 15 amino acids long.

This clonotype was recorded at least ten times. CDR3 in amino acids: CASSYGLGQSKNYEQYF. For the CDR3, the DNA is TGTGCCAGCAGTTACGGCTTGGGACAGAGCAAGAACTACGAGCAGTACTTC. This rearrangement joins TRBV6-2 or TRBV6-3 to TRBJ2-7; 7 nucleotides align to TRBD1. The germline V gene has CDR1 MNHEY and CDR2 SVGEGT. The CDR3 extends over 17 amino acids. J was trimmed by 3 bases and V by 2 bases; bases with no gene match: 13.

Many counts were recorded for this clonotype. The rearrangement links TRBV24-1 to TRBJ2-2; TRBD1 matches at 10 bases. CDR1 is KGHDR and CDR2 is SFDVKD in the germline V gene. This CDR3 has 16 amino acids. J gave up 1 base and V 3 bases, and 1 base lay outside the gene matches. The CDR3 is CATSDGDRGNTGELFF. In DNA form, the CDR3 reads TGTGCCACCAGTGATGGGGACAGGGGGAACACCGGGGAGCTGTTTTTT.

This clonotype was seen at least ten times. This chain links TRBV6-5 with TRBJ2-2, with 7 nucleotides matching TRBD1. Germline V gives CDR1 MNHEY, CDR2 SVGAGI. V dropped 2 bases and J dropped 2; count of bases not matched to a gene: 5. The CDR3 consists of 16 residues. CDR3 coding DNA: TGTGCCAGCAGTTACGAAGGGACAGCAAACACCGGGGAGCTGTTTTTT. It is translated as CASSYEGTANTGELFF.

Only a few counts were recorded for this clonotype. This chain uses TRBV14 with TRBJ2-7; perhaps TRBD2 as D (7 bases). CDR3 size: 15 residues. CDR1 is SGHDN and CDR2 is FVKESK in the germline V gene. The germline V and J ends were trimmed by 1 base and 5 bases, with 15 bases remaining between them. This CDR3 is CASSQGWGGVDEQYF. In DNA form, the CDR3 reads TGTGCCAGCAGCCAAGGATGGGGGGGCGTGGACGAGCAGTACTTC.

This clonotype appeared a single time. The genes are TRBV5-6 and TRBJ1-2, with D perhaps matching TRBD1 (5 bases). The CDR3 loop spans 12 amino acids. V was cut by 1 base and J by 8 bases, with 9 bases left in between. The germline V gene encodes CDR1 SGHDT and CDR2 YYEEEE. The CDR3 region is CASSLRGVGYTF. The CDR3 DNA follows: TGTGCCAGCAGCTTGAGAGGGGTCGGCTACACCTTC. The full variable domain, completed using reference TRBV5-6 and TRBJ1-2, is DAGVTQSPTHLIKTRGQQVTLRCSPKSGHDTVSWYQQALGQGPQFIFQYYEEEERQRGNFPDRFSGHQFPNYSSELNVNALLLGDSALYLCASSLRGVGYTFGSGTRLTVV.

Of note for this clonotype: A much larger clone sits a single nucleotide away, making a read error possible. The chain employs TRBV7-2 and TRBJ1-5; TRBD1 matches at 7 bases. This CDR3 has 16 amino acids. Germline V gene lookup returns CDR1 SGHTA and CDR2 FQGNSA. The CDR3 sequence is CASGLALGAGGQPQHF. CDR3 coding DNA: TGTGCCAGCGGCTTAGCGCTCGGGGCAGGGGGTCAGCCCCAGCATTTT.

This clonotype was detected many times. The chain is built from TRBV6-5 and TRBJ1-2, with D unclear. Trimming cost V 4 bases and J 1 base, with 10 bases left between them. Germline CDR1 reads MNHEY; CDR2 reads SVGAGI. This CDR3 region has 14 residues. The CDR3 here is CASSFPTNNYGYTF. DNA for the CDR3: TGTGCCAGCAGTTTCCCAACAAATAACTATGGCTACACCTTC.

This clonotype was observed many times. V gene TRBV20-1 combines with J gene TRBJ2-7; tentative D call: TRBD2 (6 bases). The CDR3 length is 14 residues. CDR1 and CDR2 (germline): DFQATT, SNEGSKA (reference sequence). V shed 3 bases and J shed 3 bases, with 15 bases lying between them. The CDR3 region is CSARSVGGNYEQYF. DNA for the CDR3: TGCAGTGCTAGGAGTGTGGGGGGTAACTACGAGCAGTACTTC.

The table lists this clonotype with a few counts. A read error is possible here, since a much larger clone lies one base away. The chain uses TRBV7-2 and TRBJ1-1; 7 bases are shared with TRBD1. V lost 3 bases to trimming and J lost 3 bases; unmatched junction nucleotides: 7. The V gene's germline CDR1 is SGHTA and CDR2 FQGNSA. The CDR3 is made up of 15 amino acids. Here the CDR3 DNA reads TGTGCCAGCAGCTTCGCGGGACAGTGGGACACTGAAGCTTTCTTT. This codes for CASSFAGQWDTEAFF.

This clonotype was observed at least ten times. The V and J genes are TRBV11-2 and TRBJ1-1; D is ambiguous. CDR3 length: 13 residues. Germline V CDR1 and CDR2: SGHAT, FQNNGV. The V and J ends lost 5 bases and 0 bases respectively, with 7 bases between them. In nucleotides, the CDR3 is TGTGCCAGCAGCATGGACCTGAACACTGAAGCTTTCTTT. The encoded protein is CASSMDLNTEAFF.

This clonotype has a count of ten or more. V gene TRBV25-1 combines with J gene TRBJ1-1; TRBD1 matches at 8 bases. Trimming took 1 base from V and 5 from J; bases not matched to a gene: 9. In germline, CDR1 is MGHDK, CDR2 SYGVNS. CDR3 length equals 16 residues. The CDR3 protein is CASSELVDREVTEAFF. The DNA of the CDR3 is TGTGCCAGCAGTGAATTGGTGGACAGGGAGGTAACTGAAGCTTTCTTT.

This clonotype was picked up many times. The chain recombines TRBV12-3 or TRBV12-4 with TRBJ2-6; perhaps TRBD1 as D (5 bases). The CDR3 spans 15 residues. V shed 5 bases and J shed 2 bases, with 10 bases lying between them. CDR3 loop: CASSDRPAGANVLTF. Written as DNA, the CDR3 is TGTGCCAGCAGTGACAGACCCGCTGGGGCCAACGTCCTGACTTTC.